The sequence of this T cell receptor (beta chain) was determined in a study of neurological immune-mediated disorders. Whole-study findings and limits: Falling below healthy controls, multiple sclerosis showed the least TCR clonal expansion, while HTLV-1-associated myelopathy showed the most. One related-CDR3 cluster, which may be a signature, held the repertoires of 18 of 34 multiple sclerosis patients after phylogenetic grouping. There were no CDR3 amino acid sequences shared by expanded clones across subjects, a result suggesting private repertoires in all groups.

CDR1 is SGHTA and CDR2 is FQGNSA in the germline V gene. The CDR3 runs to 14 residues. Deletions cut 4 bases from V and 3 bases from J, with 13 bases between. This clonotype was found many times. The antigen remains unidentified. Every sequencing run generated over 190 million TCR-beta sequences from 15-18 subjects. TCRdb redid the calling of the 5' RACE reads with MiXCR, one entry per CDR3 protein. The profile shows tens of thousands of distinct CDR3 sequences, under 5% of them singletons. The chain combines TRBV7-2 with TRBJ2-7, with D maybe TRBD1 (6 bases). The specimen sequenced was PBMCs. This receptor was identified in a man aged 30 to 45 with multiple sclerosis. CDR3 protein: CASSSSGTSYEQYV. The CDR3 region has the DNA TGTGCCAGCAGCTCATCCGGGACAAGCTACGAGCAGTACGTC.